This TCR beta chain was identified during a study of PD-1 blockade in classical Hodgkin lymphoma (dated by TCRdb to 2019 to 2021). About the investigation overall: Nivolumab dosing was 3 mg/kg intravenously every 2 weeks, continuing until either disease progression or unacceptable toxicity. The study used CyTOF and TCR beta sequencing to define a peripheral blood immune signature of response to PD-1 blockade in classical Hodgkin lymphoma.

The time point tag for this specimen amounts to: cycle 2 day 1 (C2D1) of nivolumab. Every trial patient had relapsed after autologous stem cell transplantation, and cohorts A, B and C differed in prior brentuximab vedotin exposure. The trial cohort included fewer than 60 patients with relapsed/refractory classical Hodgkin lymphoma, and each patient had a best overall response of complete response, partial response or progressive disease. Trial patients were treated with single-agent nivolumab in the multi-cohort phase II CheckMate 205 trial. Best overall response was determined by an independent review committee according to the 2007 International Working Group response criteria. Trial PBMCs were collected immediately before nivolumab initiation (C1D1) and during therapy at cycle 2 day 1 and cycle 4 day 1. Peripheral blood was collected in 8 mL Vacutainer Cell Preparation Tubes, from which PBMCs were isolated by centrifugation and then cryopreserved.

As for this clone: Its antigen is unknown. At one boundary the junction diverges from the germline segment, which might be a read error.

The Qiagen DNeasy kit was used to extract genomic DNA from unsorted PBMCs and from the negatively selected CD4+ and CD8+ fractions. TCR beta CDR3 regions were amplified by immunoSEQ multiplex PCR using primers annealing to V and J segments. A synthetic immune receptor repertoire was used to minimize amplification bias, and any residual bias was removed computationally once sequencing was done. Regarding the original processing steps: Custom Python scripts were used to quantify repertoire diversity as the Shannon entropy index. Unsorted, CD4+ and CD8+ repertoires were analyzed separately, except in combined analyses where CD4+ and CD8+ sequences were merged in silico. A clone was considered expanded if an increase in frequency of at least 2-fold after treatment relative to C1D1 was found, and a pseudocount of 0.5 was applied to clones undetected at baseline. Singleton clones were defined as clones with 0 or 1 copy at C1D1, and non-singleton clones were defined as clones with 2 or more copies. By matching protein sequences in sorted samples from the same patient, clones expanded in unsorted samples were annotated as CD4+, CD8+ or unknown. Wilcoxon tests on paired samples were used to test changes in diversity from C1D1 to C4D1. TCRdb retrieved this table from immuneACCESS and kept in-frame rearrangements only. Not all clones are present; in checked studies, unresolved V genes account for under half, and no reason is known for the remainder. For V, J and clone size, that table is used; D and trimming come from the DNA. Recorded for this sample are about 43,000 clones; 65% to 85% of them occurred a single time. The ten biggest clones cover approximately 3% of the sample.

CDR1 and CDR2, looked up from the germline V gene (reference sequence), are SSHAT and FNYEAQ. Including cysteine and phenylalanine, the CDR3 has 16 amino acids. Solely the CDR3 DNA is kept, with 48 bases framed from the first base. The investigation overall reported the following: Baseline TCR diversity was reported as lower in newly diagnosed patients than in healthy donors, and lower still in relapsed/refractory patients. A significant rise by C4D1 was seen in CD4+ but not CD8+ TCR diversity (p=0.0027 vs p=0.16), with the rise being most apparent in complete responders (p=0.02). Trial patients with a complete response had baseline diversity similar to that of newly diagnosed patients, while partial responders and progressors had significantly lower diversity. Lower diversity was observed in patients in whom nivolumab was started less than 1 year after ASCT, and these patients were excluded from later analyses so that confounding by immune reconstitution would be avoided. Only a single clinical trial cohort was studied, and what caused the repertoire differences, possibly disease activity or prior therapy, remained undefined.

The chain is made from TRBV7-7 and TRBJ2-5; a stretch of 14 junction bases matches TRBD2. The TCR comes from a human donor with classical Hodgkin lymphoma. The sample in question was peripheral blood mononuclear cells (PBMCs), obtained before the second cycle of nivolumab. CDR3 reads: CASSPGTSGRWETQYF. The DNA is as follows: TGTGCTAGCAGCCCCGGGACTAGCGGGAGATGGGAGACCCAGTACTTC.